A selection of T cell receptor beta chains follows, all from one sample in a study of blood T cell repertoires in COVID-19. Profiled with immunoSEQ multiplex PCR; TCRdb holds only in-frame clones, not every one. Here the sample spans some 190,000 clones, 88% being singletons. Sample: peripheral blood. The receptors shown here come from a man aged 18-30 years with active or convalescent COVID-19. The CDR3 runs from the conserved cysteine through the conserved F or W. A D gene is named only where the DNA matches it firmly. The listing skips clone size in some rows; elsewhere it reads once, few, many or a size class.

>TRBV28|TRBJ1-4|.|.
TGTGCCAGCCTACTTAATGAAAAACTGTTTTTT
CASLLNEKLFF
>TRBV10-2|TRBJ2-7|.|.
TGCGCCACCACTCAGGCCTCCGAGCAGTACTTC
CATTQASEQYF
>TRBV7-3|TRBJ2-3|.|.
TGTGCCAGCAGCCATACCCCTACTAGCACAGATACGCAGTATTTT
CASSHTPTSTDTQYF
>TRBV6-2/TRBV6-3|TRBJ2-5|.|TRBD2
TGTGCCAGCAGCCGGAGCGGGAGCGAGACCCAGTACTTC
CASSRSGSETQYF
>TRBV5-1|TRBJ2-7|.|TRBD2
TGCGCCAGCAGCTTGGAACTAGCGCGATTCGCCTACGAGCAGTACTTC
CASSLELARFAYEQYF
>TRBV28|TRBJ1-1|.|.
TGTGCCAGCAGACAGCTGATGAACACTGAAGCTTTCTTT
CASRQLMNTEAFF
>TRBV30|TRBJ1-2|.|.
TGTGCCTGGAGTACAGGGAGCGGCTACACCTTC
CAWSTGSGYTF
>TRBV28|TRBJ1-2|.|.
TGTGCCTGGTCTATGGGGCCTGGAACAGGGGGCTACACCTTC
CAWSMGPGTGGYTF
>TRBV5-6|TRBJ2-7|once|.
TGTGCCAGCACGGGGGATCAACCCTTTTACGAGCAGTACTTC
CASTGDQPFYEQYF
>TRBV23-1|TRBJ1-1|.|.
TGCGCCAGCAGCCGCGATAGGGCAGGGGAAGCTTTCTTT
CASSRDRAGEAFF
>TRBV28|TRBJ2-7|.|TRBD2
TGTGCCAGCTGCTGCCCCGGACTAGCGGGGATGTACGAGCAGTACTTC
CASCCPGLAGMYEQYF
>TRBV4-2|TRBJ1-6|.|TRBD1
TGTGCCAGCAGCCAAGCGGGACAGGGGCCCTTCCCCCTCCACTTT
CASSQAGQGPFPLHF
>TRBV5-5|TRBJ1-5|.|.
TGTGCCAGCAGCCCGGGGAATAGCAATCAGCCCCAGCATTTT
CASSPGNSNQPQHF
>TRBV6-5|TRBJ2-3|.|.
TGTGCCACCCGCCCGGTTGTCACAGATACGCAGTATTTT
CATRPVVTDTQYF
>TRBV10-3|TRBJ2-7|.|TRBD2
TGTGCCATCAGTACCGGGACTAGCGGGAGTGTCAACGAGCAGTACTTC
CAISTGTSGSVNEQYF
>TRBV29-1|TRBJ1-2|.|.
TGCAGCGTTGGCCCGGGGTCAGGGGCTGGGGATGGCTACACCTTC
CSVGPGSGAGDGYTF
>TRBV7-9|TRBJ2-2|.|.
TGTGCCAGCAGCTTAGCTCGAGGGAACACCGGGGAGCTGTTTTTT
CASSLARGNTGELFF
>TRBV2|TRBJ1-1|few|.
TGTGCCAGCAGAATGGAGATGGGTCCGAGCACTGAAGCTTTCTTT
CASRMEMGPSTEAFF
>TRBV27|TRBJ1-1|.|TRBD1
TGTGCCAGCAGTAATACAGGGGTTGGCCGAGACACTGAAGCTTTCTTT
CASSNTGVGRDTEAFF
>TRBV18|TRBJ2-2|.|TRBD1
TGTGCCAGCTCACCGCAGGGGGCTGCGAACACCGGGGAGCTGTTTTTT
CASSPQGAANTGELFF
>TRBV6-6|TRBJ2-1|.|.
TGTGCCAGCAGTTACTCGCCGAACTACCCCTACAATGAGCAGTTCTTC
CASSYSPNYPYNEQFF
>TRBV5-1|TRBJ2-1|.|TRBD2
TGCGCCAGCAGCGGGGGACTAGCGAGTTACAATGAGCAGTTCTTC
CASSGGLASYNEQFF
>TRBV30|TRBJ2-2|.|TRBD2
TGTGCCTGGAGGCTGGGAGGGACGAACACCGGGGAGCTGTTTTTT
CAWRLGGTNTGELFF
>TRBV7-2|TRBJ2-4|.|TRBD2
TGTGCCAGCAGCGGGGGGGTGGACATTCAGTACTTC
CASSGGVDIQYF
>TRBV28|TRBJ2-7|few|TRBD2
TGTGCCAGCCTAGCGGGAGGAGAGCAGTACTTC
CASLAGGEQYF
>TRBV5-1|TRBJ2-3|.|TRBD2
TGCGCCAGCAGCCCGGAGGGGACTAGCGGGAGCGGGACAGATACGCAGTATTTT
CASSPEGTSGSGTDTQYF
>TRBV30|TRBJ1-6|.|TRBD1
TGTGCCTGGTCGCACAGGGGGTCACCCCTCCACTTT
CAWSHRGSPLHF
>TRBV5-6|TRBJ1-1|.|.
TGTGCCAGCAGCTTGGACCCTACAGCGAACACTGAAGCTTTCTTT
CASSLDPTANTEAFF
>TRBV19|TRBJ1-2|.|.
TGTGCCAGTAGTATTACAGGGTTGAGTAACTATGGCTACACCTTC
CASSITGLSNYGYTF
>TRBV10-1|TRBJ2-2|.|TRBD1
TGCGCCAGCAGTGAGAGGGGGCCCGGCACCGGGGAGCTGTTTTTT
CASSERGPGTGELFF
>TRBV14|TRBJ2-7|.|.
TGTGCCAGCAGCCAAGATCTGGAGGGTGAGCAGTACTTC
CASSQDLEGEQYF
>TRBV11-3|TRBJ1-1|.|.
TGTGCCAGCAGCTCCCAACAGAACACTGAAGCTTTCTTT
CASSSQQNTEAFF
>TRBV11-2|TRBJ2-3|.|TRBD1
TGTGCCAGCCGAATCTCCACAGGGGTCGGCACAGATACGCAGTATTTT
CASRISTGVGTDTQYF
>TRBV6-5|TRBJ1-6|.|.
TGTGCCAGCAGTTCCACAGGGCACCATAATTCACCCCTCCACTTT
CASSSTGHHNSPLHF
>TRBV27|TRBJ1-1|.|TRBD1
TGTGCCAGCAGCCTTAATTCAGGGGGCACTGAAGCTTTCTTT
CASSLNSGGTEAFF
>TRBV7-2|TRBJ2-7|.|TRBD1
TGTGCCAGCAGCGCGACGGGGACAGCACCCTACGAGCAGTACTTC
CASSATGTAPYEQYF
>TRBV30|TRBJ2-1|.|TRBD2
TGTGCCTGGACCAAAGGGACTAGCGGCAACAATGAGCAGTTCTTC
CAWTKGTSGNNEQFF
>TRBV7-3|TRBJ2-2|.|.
TGTGCCAGCAGCCCGGGGGACTTCTGGAACACCGGGGAGCTGTTTTTT
CASSPGDFWNTGELFF
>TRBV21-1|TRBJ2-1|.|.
TGTGCCAGCAGCAAAGGGCCCCAGCCAAGGGGCAACGACAATGAGCAGTTCTTC
CASSKGPQPRGNDNEQFF
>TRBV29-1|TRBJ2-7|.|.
TGCAGCGTTGCAGGGGCCGATCCCTACGAGCAGTACTTC
CSVAGADPYEQYF
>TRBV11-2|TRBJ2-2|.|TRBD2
TGTGCCAGCAGCCCGCCGGGACTAGACAACACCGGGGAGCTGTTTTTT
CASSPPGLDNTGELFF
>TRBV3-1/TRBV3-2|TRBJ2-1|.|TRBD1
TGTGCCAGCAGCCCAAAAACCGGGACAGGGCGTTACAATGAGCAGTTCTTC
CASSPKTGTGRYNEQFF
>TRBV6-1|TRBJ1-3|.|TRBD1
TGTGCCAGCAGTGGGTCCCTCGACAGGGCAGTTTCGGGAAACACCATATATTTT
CASSGSLDRAVSGNTIYF
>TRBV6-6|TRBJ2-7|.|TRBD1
TGTGCCAGCAGTTTTCGGACAGGGGACGAGCAGTACTTC
CASSFRTGDEQYF